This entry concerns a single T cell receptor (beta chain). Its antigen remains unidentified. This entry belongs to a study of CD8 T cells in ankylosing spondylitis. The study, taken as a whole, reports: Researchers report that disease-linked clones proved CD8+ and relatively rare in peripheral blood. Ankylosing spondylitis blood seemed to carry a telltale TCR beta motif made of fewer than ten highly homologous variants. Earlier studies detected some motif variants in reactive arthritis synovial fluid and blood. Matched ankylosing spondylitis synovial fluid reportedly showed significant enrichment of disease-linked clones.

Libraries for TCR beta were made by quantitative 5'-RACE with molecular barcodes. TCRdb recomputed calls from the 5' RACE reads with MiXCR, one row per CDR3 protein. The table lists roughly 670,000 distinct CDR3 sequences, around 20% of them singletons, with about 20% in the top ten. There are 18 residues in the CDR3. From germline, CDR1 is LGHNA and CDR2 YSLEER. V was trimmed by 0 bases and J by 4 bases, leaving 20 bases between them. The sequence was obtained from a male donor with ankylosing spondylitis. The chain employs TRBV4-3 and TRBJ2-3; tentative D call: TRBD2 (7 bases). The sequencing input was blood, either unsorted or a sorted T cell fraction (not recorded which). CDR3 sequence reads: CASSQDWKAAGAADTQYF. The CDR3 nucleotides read TGCGCCAGCAGCCAAGACTGGAAGGCGGCGGGGGCGGCAGATACGCAGTATTTT.